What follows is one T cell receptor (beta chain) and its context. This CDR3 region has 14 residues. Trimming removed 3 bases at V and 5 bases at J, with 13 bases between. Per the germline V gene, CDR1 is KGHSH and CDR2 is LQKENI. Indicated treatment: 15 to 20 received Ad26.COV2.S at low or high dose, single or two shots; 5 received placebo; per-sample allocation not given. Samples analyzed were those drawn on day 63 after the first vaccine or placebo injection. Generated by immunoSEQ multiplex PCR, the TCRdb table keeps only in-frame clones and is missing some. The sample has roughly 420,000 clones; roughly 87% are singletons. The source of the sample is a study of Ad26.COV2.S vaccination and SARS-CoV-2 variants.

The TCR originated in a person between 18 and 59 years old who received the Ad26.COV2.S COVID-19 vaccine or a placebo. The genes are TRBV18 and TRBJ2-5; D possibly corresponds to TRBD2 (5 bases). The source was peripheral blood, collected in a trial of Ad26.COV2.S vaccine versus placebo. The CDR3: CASSPTGLWETQYF. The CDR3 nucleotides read TGTGCCAGCTCACCGACGGGGTTATGGGAGACCCAGTACTTC.